These 25 T cell receptor beta chains share one sample of origin, sequenced in a study of blood T cells in healthy people across ages. Alongside a J-beta primer mix, a sample-barcoded 5' primer served in a second PCR lasting about 7 to 12 cycles. TCRdb reprocessed the 5' RACE reads with MiXCR, giving one entry per CDR3 protein. This table has 800,000 to 950,000 distinct CDR3 sequences, roughly 43% appearing once. Sequencing used blood. Receptors were obtained from a man aged 25 to 45 in good health.

This clonotype came up a few times. The chain carries TRBV9 and TRBJ2-5; D remains ambiguous. Germline CDR1 SGDLS, CDR2 YYNGEE. Trimming shortened V by 2 bases and J by 9 bases, and 17 bases separated the two germline ends. This CDR3 spans 14 amino acids. In DNA, the CDR3 is TGTGCCAGCAGCGTTGACCCCGCGGCATCGGCCCAGTACTTC. It is translated as CASSVDPAASAQYF.

This clonotype was counted between two and nine times. This chain joins TRBV4-2 and TRBJ2-5; the D call may be TRBD1 or TRBD2 (5 bases each). The tail of the sequence fits TRBJ2-7 better, so the J call may be wrong. In germline, CDR1 is LGHNA, CDR2 YNFKEQ. CDR3 length: 15 residues. CDR3 in DNA: TGTGCCAGCAGCCAAGAGTTCCGAGAGGGGCCCGAGCAGTACTTC. It codes for CASSQEFREGPEQYF.

The chain joins TRBV7-2 to TRBJ1-1, with D perhaps TRBD1 (6 bases). Germline-derived CDR1 and CDR2 are SGHTA and FQGNSA. CDR3 length equals 13 residues. With 5 bases removed from V and 11 bases from J, the gap between germline ends came to 18 bases. The CDR3 sequence: CASSLDRSRAAFF. DNA for the CDR3: TGTGCCAGCAGCCTCGACAGGTCTAGGGCGGCTTTCTTT.

The chain joins TRBV7-9 to TRBJ2-1, with a possible D match to TRBD2 (5 bases). CDR1 SEHNR and CDR2 FQNEAQ come from the germline V gene (reference sequence). The CDR3 length is 14 residues. V was clipped by 3 bases and J by 6 bases, with 12 bases between them. The CDR3 nucleotides are TGTGCCAGCAGCTTTAGTACGGGGAGCAATGAGCAGTTCTTC. Translation gives CASSFSTGSNEQFF. Full variable domain (rest looked up from reference TRBV7-9 and TRBJ2-1): DTGVSQNPRHKITKRGQNVTFRCDPISEHNRLYWYRQTLGQGPEFLTYFQNEAQLEKSRLLSDRFSAERPKGSFSTLEIQRTEQGDSAMYLCASSFSTGSNEQFFGPGTRLTVL.

This clonotype was observed a few times. This chain connects TRBV29-1 to TRBJ2-7, with D unresolved. V lost 4 bases to trimming and J lost 0 bases, with 13 bases between them. Germline loops: CDR1 SQVTM, CDR2 ANQGSEA. The CDR3 has 14 residues. Written as DNA, the CDR3 is TGCAGCGTTGCCGGTCAGAAAAGCTCCTACGAGCAGTACTTC. Amino acids: CSVAGQKSSYEQYF.

CDR3 nucleotide sequence: TGCAGTGCCGGCGATGGGGCGAAGGCCAATCAGCCCCAGCATTTT. Protein sequence: CSAGDGAKANQPQHF. The chain combines TRBV20-1 with TRBJ1-5; D possibly corresponds to TRBD1 (5 bases). Trimming left V 6 bases short and J 3 bases short, with 18 bases between. Germline CDR1 is DFQATT and CDR2 is SNEGSKA (reference sequence). The CDR3 spans 15 residues.

This chain's CDR3 is CASSFLAGPGGNTQYF. In nucleotides, the CDR3 is TGTGCCAGCAGCTTCCTAGCGGGCCCAGGAGGGAATACGCAGTATTTT. The genes are TRBV7-2 and TRBJ2-3; TRBD2 aligns across 8 bases. The CDR3 covers 16 residues. V lost 3 bases to trimming and J lost 7 bases; unmatched junction nucleotides: 12. Germline-derived CDR1 and CDR2 are SGHTA and FQGNSA.

In its sample, this clonotype was seen a few times. The V and J genes are TRBV29-1 and TRBJ2-4; TRBD2 matches at 10 bases. Per the germline V gene, CDR1 is SQVTM and CDR2 is ANQGSEA. The CDR3 consists of 14 residues. After removal of 4 bases from V and 7 bases from J, the junction contained 7 bases not matched to a gene. The CDR3 bases are TGCAGCGTTGCCCCACTAGCGGGGATCAACATTCAGTACTTC. Amino acid sequence: CSVAPLAGINIQYF.

This chain uses TRBV4-3 with TRBJ2-5; a possible D gene is TRBD2 (6 bases). The DNA end lines up better with TRBJ2-7; the J call may be wrong. The CDR3 is made up of 17 amino acids. Germline assignment: CDR1 LGHNA and CDR2 YSLEER. The CDR3 sequence is CASSQQVGPAEGYEQYF. As DNA, the CDR3 is TGCGCCAGCAGCCAACAGGTGGGGCCAGCGGAGGGATACGAGCAGTACTTC.

The chain is built from TRBV27 and TRBJ2-7; TRBD2 might be the D (6 bases). The CDR3 sequence is 15 residues long. Between the trimmed V and J ends, which lost 5 bases and 2 bases, there was a span of 16 bases. Germline V gene sequence: CDR1 MNHEY, CDR2 SMNVEV (reference sequence). CDR3 DNA sequence: TGTGCCAGCAGTCCTGGGGAGGACCACGCCTACGAGCAGTACTTC. Amino acid sequence: CASSPGEDHAYEQYF.

A word on this clonotype: The junction shows a germline mismatch at one end, possibly a read error. V usage is TRBV16 and J usage is TRBJ1-2; D gene unclear. Germline assignment: CDR1 KGHSY and CDR2 FQNENV. The CDR3 totals 12 residues. CDR3: CACSQSADGYTF. The CDR3, as DNA: TGTGCCTGCAGCCAATCGGCAGACGGCTACACCTTC. Using reference TRBV16 and TRBJ1-2 for the parts outside the CDR3, the full variable domain is GEEVAQTPKHLVRGEGQKAKLYCAPIKGHSYVFWYQQVLKNEFKFLISFQNENVFDETGMPKERFSAKCLPNSPCSLEIQATKLEDSAVYFCACSQSADGYTFGSGTRLTVV.

This clonotype was detected only once. J is TRBJ2-1 and V is TRBV20-1; D possibly matches TRBD1 or TRBD2 (5 bases each). V was cut by 5 bases and J by 8 bases, with 22 bases left in between. This CDR3 has 15 amino acids. Germline CDR1 is DFQATT and CDR2 is SNEGSKA (reference sequence). The CDR3 sequence: CSAYGADASAHEQFF. The CDR3 DNA is TGCAGTGCTTACGGGGCCGACGCCTCGGCCCATGAGCAGTTCTTC.

The chain joins TRBV3-1 to TRBJ2-5, with D unclear. There are 14 residues in the CDR3. The germline V and J ends were trimmed by 3 bases and 0 bases, with 8 bases remaining between them. Germline V gene data show CDR1 as LGHDT and CDR2 as YNNKEL (reference sequence). The CDR3 DNA follows: TGTGCCAGCAGCCATAGAACCCACCAAGAGACCCAGTACTTC. Translated: CASSHRTHQETQYF.

For the CDR3, the DNA is TGTGCCAGCAGTTTATTAGGACGTAGCTACACCTTC. This encodes CASSLLGRSYTF. The rearrangement joins TRBV28 to TRBJ1-2; no clear D gene. Looked up from germline, CDR1 is MDHEN and CDR2 is SYDVKM. The CDR3 consists of 12 residues. V was shortened by 1 base and J by 9 bases, with 9 bases between the two germline ends.

The rearrangement joins TRBV7-6 to TRBJ2-1; 7 bases line up with TRBD2. The trim removed 2 bases at V and 1 base at J, leaving 8 bases unmatched. There are 17 residues in the CDR3. Per the germline V gene, CDR1 is SGHVS and CDR2 is FNYEAQ. The CDR3 protein is CASSLTPSGRSYNEQFF. The CDR3 nucleotides are TGTGCCAGCAGCTTAACCCCTAGCGGAAGATCCTACAATGAGCAGTTCTTC.

CDR3 residues: CASSPQYTLQETQYF. In DNA form, the CDR3 reads TGTGCCAGCTCACCACAGTACACCCTGCAAGAGACCCAGTACTTC. The rearrangement joins TRBV18 to TRBJ2-5; D is unresolved. The V and J ends lost 1 base and 2 bases respectively, with 11 bases between them. Germline-derived CDR1 and CDR2 are KGHSH and LQKENI. This CDR3 has 15 amino acids.

This chain joins TRBV4-3 and TRBJ2-7; the D is unclear. TRBJ2-5 matches the DNA end more closely, so the J call is doubtful. The germline gives CDR1 LGHNA, CDR2 YSLEER. The CDR3 sequence is 15 residues long. The CDR3 DNA sequence: TGCGCCAGCAGCCAAGAGTTAGGACCTGGGAAGACCCAGTACTTC. It translates to CASSQELGPGKTQYF.

The chain links TRBV4-2 to TRBJ2-7; TRBD2 matches at 7 bases. From germline, CDR1 is LGHNA and CDR2 YNFKEQ. The length of the CDR3 is 16 residues. The junction had 7 bases not matched to a gene; V was cut back by 0 bases and J by 2 bases. In nucleotides, the CDR3 is TGTGCCAGCAGCCAAGAAGCCGGTGGGGGGGCCTACGAGCAGTACTTC. Translated: CASSQEAGGGAYEQYF.

This clonotype was found a few times. The J gene is TRBJ1-6, the V gene TRBV21-1. TRBV21-1 is listed as a pseudogene. CDR3 size: 13 residues. In DNA form, the CDR3 reads TGTGCCAGCAGCAAAGAAGCGAATTCACCCCTCCACTTT. Translation gives CASSKEANSPLHF.

The chain carries TRBV13 and TRBJ2-2; 7 nucleotides match TRBD2. The length of the CDR3 is 13 residues. V lost 5 bases, J lost 4 bases, and 1 base stayed unmatched. The germline CDR1 and CDR2 sequences are PRHDT and FYEKMQ (reference sequence). The CDR3 nucleotides are TGTGCCAGCAGCCAGCGGGGCACCGGGGAGCTGTTTTTT. It specifies CASSQRGTGELFF.

The chain combines TRBV28 with TRBJ2-5; tentative D call: TRBD1 (5 bases). The V end was cut by 6 bases, the J end by 1 base, with 6 bases between. CDR1 and CDR2 from the germline V gene are MDHEN and SYDVKM. The CDR3 is 12 residues long. CDR3 coding DNA: TGTGCCAGCAGGGACATCCAAGAGACCCAGTACTTC. As protein: CASRDIQETQYF.

The V call is TRBV5-1, the J call TRBJ1-4; D may be TRBD1 (6 bases). The CDR3 has 14 residues. V was shortened by 0 bases and J by 8 bases, with 11 bases between the two germline ends. Germline-derived CDR1 and CDR2 are SGHRS and YFSETQ. The CDR3 loop is CASSLVAGEEKLFF. The CDR3 DNA reads as TGCGCCAGCAGCTTGGTTGCAGGGGAAGAAAAACTGTTTTTT.

The chain uses TRBV14 and TRBJ2-3; D is uncertain. The CDR3 is 17 residues long. The V gene's germline CDR1 is SGHDN and CDR2 FVKESK. Between the trimmed V and J ends, which lost 4 bases and 0 bases, there was a span of 17 bases. The CDR3 reads CASSPTRIVTSTDTQYF. The CDR3 region has the DNA TGTGCCAGCAGCCCAACGCGGATCGTCACTAGCACAGATACGCAGTATTTT.

This clonotype appeared many times. This chain connects TRBV4-2 to TRBJ2-2; TRBD2 matches at 7 bases. In germline, CDR1 is LGHNA, CDR2 YNFKEQ. This CDR3 is built from 17 residues. The V gene end was trimmed by 0 bases and the J gene end by 1 base; junction bases not matched to a gene: 5. The CDR3 coding sequence is TGTGCCAGCAGCCAAGAGGGGGGGATGAGGAACACCGGGGAGCTGTTTTTT. Translating gives CASSQEGGMRNTGELFF.

The chain employs TRBV15 and TRBJ1-1; D ambiguous. Trimming took 0 bases from V and 0 from J, leaving 8 bases between them. This CDR3 region has 15 residues. The V gene's germline CDR1 is LNHNV and CDR2 YYDKDF (reference sequence). CDR3 bases: TGTGCCACCAGCAGAGAGAACACTTTGAACACTGAAGCTTTCTTT. This translates into CATSRENTLNTEAFF.